This T cell receptor (beta chain) was retrieved from a study of technical replicates of blood from a few donors listed by TCRdb under 2017. Library creation used the immunoSEQ multiplex PCR assay. In its TCRdb copy, this immuneACCESS table keeps in-frame sequences only and misses some clones. Where compared with another copy, unresolved V genes explain less than half of these, and the others have no known cause. The sample has about 81,000 clones on record, under 97% of them singletons. The ten largest clones represent around 0.37% of the sample. The junction carries 12 bases between V and J, which are trimmed by 0 bases and 4 bases respectively. The CDR3 runs 15 amino acids, cysteine and phenylalanine included. Only the CDR3 DNA stays, 45 bases, in frame from base 1. CDR1 and CDR2 are drawn from the germline V gene: LGHNA, YNFKEQ. As to this clone: Its specific antigen is unknown. Base-call qualities are not available, and no considerably larger clone is one nucleotide away.

The TCR sequence derives from a human donor in good health. Sequencing was done on a sample of T cells isolated from PBMCs. The chain couples TRBV4-2 to TRBJ1-2, with no reliable assignment of the D segment. The CDR3 is CASSQDPPGSYGYTF. The nucleotides are TGTGCCAGCAGCCAAGATCCCCCAGGATCCTATGGCTACACCTTC.